This is a list of T cell receptor beta chains from one sample in a study of cytomegalovirus exposure and HLA in healthy donors. Some clones are missing from TCRdb's copy, which holds only in-frame ones; the method was immunoSEQ multiplex PCR. The sample holds some 120,000 clones; 60% to 80% are singletons and the top ten take less than 4.5%. The sample taken for sequencing was PBMCs. The receptors derive from a man aged 30 to 39 in good health and CMV-seronegative. Both conserved end residues are part of each CDR3. The D gene is left open where the match is weak. Only some rows state a clone size, as once, few, many or a class for expanded clones.

V gene	J gene	D gene	clone size	CDR3 DNA	CDR3 protein
TRBV7-9	TRBJ2-1	TRBD2	NA	TGTGCCAGCAGCCCTAGGCGAAGCGGGGGAATAAACAATGAGCAGTTCTTC	CASSPRRSGGINNEQFF
TRBV5-1	TRBJ1-6	NA	NA	TGCGCCAGCAGCCTACATTACAGGGAAGAACCCCTCCACTTT	CASSLHYREEPLHF
TRBV6-1	TRBJ2-7	TRBD1	NA	TGTGCCAGCAGTAGATTCCAGGGGGCATACGAGCAGTACTTC	CASSRFQGAYEQYF
TRBV4-1	TRBJ2-2	NA	NA	TGCGCCAGCAGCCGGGCTTTCGCCGGGGAGCTGTTTTTT	CASSRAFAGELFF
TRBV5-1	TRBJ2-7	TRBD1	once	TGCGCCAGCAGCCAGGGGGCTTACGAGCAGTACTTC	CASSQGAYEQYF
TRBV11-2	TRBJ2-5	NA	NA	TGTGCCAGCAGCCCGCGGGACAGACAAGAGACCCAGTACTTC	CASSPRDRQETQYF
TRBV4-1	TRBJ1-1	NA	NA	TGCGCCAGCAGCCAAGATCCCGTGGGGCGGACTGAAGCTTTCTTT	CASSQDPVGRTEAFF
TRBV6-5	TRBJ2-5	TRBD2	NA	TGTGCCAGCAGTTACTCAACTAGCGGGGGGGCGGAGACCCAGTACTTC	CASSYSTSGGAETQYF
TRBV6-1	TRBJ1-5	NA	NA	TGTGCCAGCAGCTACAGGGCTGGCAATCAGCCCCAGCATTTT	CASSYRAGNQPQHF
TRBV19	TRBJ2-1	NA	few	TGTGCCAGTAGCTTGGACATGAACAATGAGCAGTTCTTC	CASSLDMNNEQFF
TRBV5-1	TRBJ2-7	TRBD1	once	TGCGCCAGCAGCTATCCGGGACAGGAGGGCGAGCAGTACTTC	CASSYPGQEGEQYF
TRBV6-5	TRBJ1-1	NA	NA	TGTGCCAGCAGTTACTCGGCGGGAACTGAAGCTTTCTTT	CASSYSAGTEAFF
TRBV9	TRBJ2-3	TRBD2	NA	TGTGCCAGCAGCGTAGCGGGGGGGCTTTTAGATACGCAGTATTTT	CASSVAGGLLDTQYF
TRBV18	TRBJ2-3	TRBD2	NA	TGTGCCAGCTCATCGACTAGCGGGACCACAGATACGCAGTATTTT	CASSSTSGTTDTQYF
TRBV10-1	TRBJ2-3	NA	NA	TGCGCCAGCAGTGAGTCGGCCTCCAGCACAGATACGCAGTATTTT	CASSESASSTDTQYF
TRBV4-3	TRBJ1-2	NA	few	TGCGCCAGCAGCCAAGATATCCAGGGTTTCTATGGCTACACCTTC	CASSQDIQGFYGYTF
TRBV7-6	TRBJ2-3	TRBD1	NA	TGTGCCAGCAGCTTAGAGGGGACAGGGCTCCCAGATACGCAGTATTTT	CASSLEGTGLPDTQYF
TRBV5-6	TRBJ1-1	NA	NA	TGTGCCAGCGAGGTCCGATGGTTTATGAACACTGAAGCTTTCTTT	CASEVRWFMNTEAFF
TRBV7-9	TRBJ2-3	TRBD1	NA	TGTGCCAGCAGCCCCGGACAGGGCACAGATACGCAGTATTTT	CASSPGQGTDTQYF
TRBV27	TRBJ1-2	TRBD1	NA	TGTGCCAGCAGTTTAGAACAGGGGGGCTACTATGGCTACACCTTC	CASSLEQGGYYGYTF
TRBV7-9	TRBJ2-1	NA	NA	TGTGCCAGCAGCTTGGCAAGCTCCTACAATGAGCAGTTCTTC	CASSLASSYNEQFF
TRBV10-3	TRBJ1-1	TRBD1	NA	TGTGCCATCAAGATCAGGGACAGGGACACTGAAGCTTTCTTT	CAIKIRDRDTEAFF
TRBV28	TRBJ2-5	NA	once	TGTGCCAGCACTCGGGGGGCTCGGGAGACCCAGTACTTC	CASTRGARETQYF
TRBV11-2	TRBJ2-1	TRBD2	NA	TGTGCCAGCAGCTCTAGCGGGGGGGCTTTCAATGAGCAGTTCTTC	CASSSSGGAFNEQFF
TRBV6-1	TRBJ1-1	NA	once	TGTGCCAGCAGCGACCTGGCCTTAACTACCTGGTCTTTCTTT	CASSDLALTTWSFF
TRBV19	TRBJ1-6	NA	many	TGTGCCAGTAGTAGACTTCGGTCACATTATAATTCACCCCTCCACTTT	CASSRLRSHYNSPLHF
TRBV7-2	TRBJ2-1	TRBD2	NA	TGTGCCAGCAGCTTAAATAGCGGGGGAATGAGGGAGCAGTTCTTC	CASSLNSGGMREQFF
TRBV5-1	TRBJ1-5	TRBD1	NA	TGCGCCAGCAGCCCGGGACAGAGCAATCAGCCCCAGCATTTT	CASSPGQSNQPQHF
TRBV4-3	TRBJ2-7	NA	NA	TGCGCCAGCAGCCAAGATTTTCAGGGGTCAGAGGAGCAGTACTTC	CASSQDFQGSEEQYF
TRBV30	TRBJ2-2	NA	NA	TGTGCCTGGAACCGACAGGAGTGGTACACCGGGGAGCTGTTTTTT	CAWNRQEWYTGELFF
TRBV5-8	TRBJ1-4	NA	NA	TGTGCCAGCAGCAACCTGGGTCTAGGGAGAGATGAAAAACTGTTTTTT	CASSNLGLGRDEKLFF
TRBV14	TRBJ1-3	NA	NA	TGTGCCAGCAGCCAAGATGCGGAGGGCTCTGGAAACACCATATATTTT	CASSQDAEGSGNTIYF
TRBV5-1	TRBJ1-5	TRBD1	NA	TGCGCCAGCAGCTTGGATCCGTCAGGGGGCGGAGTGGCGGCCCAGCATTTT	CASSLDPSGGGVAAQHF
TRBV7-9	TRBJ2-7	TRBD1	once	TGTGCCAGCAGCCTACGGACAGGCCACGAGCAGTACTTC	CASSLRTGHEQYF
TRBV7-9	TRBJ2-1	TRBD2	NA	TGTGCCAGCAGCTGGGGACTAGCGGGGTACAATGAGCAGTTCTTC	CASSWGLAGYNEQFF
TRBV4-3	TRBJ1-2	NA	NA	TGCGCCAGCAGCCAAGGGAGGGTGAGCCCTAACTATGGCTACACCTTC	CASSQGRVSPNYGYTF
TRBV4-3	TRBJ1-1	NA	NA	TGCGCCAGCAGCCAAGCCCCTAGAACCACTGAAGCTTTCTTT	CASSQAPRTTEAFF
TRBV30	TRBJ2-6	NA	NA	TGTGCCTGGGACAAAAACAGGGTCTCTGGGGCCAACGTCCTGACTTTC	CAWDKNRVSGANVLTF
TRBV5-4	TRBJ1-2	TRBD1	NA	TGTGCCAGCAGCTTGGACAGGGGGCTTTATGGCTACACCTTC	CASSLDRGLYGYTF
TRBV7-3	TRBJ2-3	NA	NA	TGTGCCAGCAGCCTGGGGACTTACACAGATACGCAGTATTTT	CASSLGTYTDTQYF
TRBV2	TRBJ1-4	NA	NA	TGTGCCACTCTCACTTTTGAAAAACAGCCAACTAATGAAAAACTGTTTTTT	CATLTFEKQPTNEKLFF
TRBV6-5	TRBJ1-1	NA	NA	TGTGCCAGCAGTTACTCTGTCTCTAACACTGAAGCTTTCTTT	CASSYSVSNTEAFF
TRBV18	TRBJ1-1	NA	NA	TGTGCCAGCTCACCGACTAAGGGGGTTGAGAACACTGAAGCTTTCTTT	CASSPTKGVENTEAFF
TRBV7-6	TRBJ2-7	NA	NA	TGTGCCAGCAGCTTATCGGCGGCAGGGGACTCCTACGAGCAGTACTTC	CASSLSAAGDSYEQYF
TRBV11-3	TRBJ2-2	NA	NA	TGTGCCAGCAGCCTTGGGACTCAGGACACCGGGGAGCTGTTTTTT	CASSLGTQDTGELFF
TRBV7-9	TRBJ1-1	TRBD1	NA	TGTGCCAGCAGAGGACAGGGGAACACTGAAGCTTTCTTT	CASRGQGNTEAFF
TRBV6-1	TRBJ1-2	NA	NA	TGTGCCAGCAGTCCCCTGACTGATTATGGCTACACCTTC	CASSPLTDYGYTF
TRBV7-9	TRBJ2-1	NA	NA	TGTTCCAGCACCACGGACAGTAACCAGGTGTTTGTCCATGAGCAGTTCTTC	CSSTTDSNQVFVHEQFF
TRBV6-5	TRBJ2-5	NA	NA	TGTGCCAGCAGTTACTCGAGGGCTCAAGAGACCCAGTACTTC	CASSYSRAQETQYF
TRBV19	TRBJ1-2	NA	NA	TGTGCCAGTAGTTCCCGGACAGTCCAACTCAACTATGGCTACACCTTC	CASSSRTVQLNYGYTF
TRBV4-1	TRBJ2-7	NA	NA	TGCGCCAGCAGCCAAGTTACAGGGGGGGCCTACGAGCAGTACTTC	CASSQVTGGAYEQYF
TRBV6-1	TRBJ2-5	NA	NA	TGTGCCAGCACCTCATCGAGCTTCCAAGAGACCCAGTACTTC	CASTSSSFQETQYF
TRBV7-3	TRBJ2-1	TRBD2	NA	TGTGCCAGCAGCTTTAGCGGGGGGGCCTACAATGAGCAGTTCTTC	CASSFSGGAYNEQFF
TRBV4-2	TRBJ2-1	TRBD2	once	TGTGCCAGCAGCCAAGTTTCGGCTAGCGGGGAGGGGAATGAGCAGTTCTTC	CASSQVSASGEGNEQFF
TRBV28	TRBJ1-1	NA	once	TGTGCCAGTAAAGGGGGGAACACTGAAGCTTTCTTT	CASKGGNTEAFF